This T cell receptor beta chain was obtained from a study of T cell changes during pregnancy in multiple sclerosis. Repertoires were generated with immunoSEQ multiplex PCR, while TCRdb's copy carries only in-frame clones and drops some. The table has tens of thousands of clones, 85% to 95% seen once; the top ten hold 1.5% to 2.5%. From germline, CDR1 is SGDLS and CDR2 YYNGEE. The junction had 1 base not matched to a gene; V was cut back by 3 bases and J by 1 base. The CDR3 consists of 14 residues. V and J are TRBV9 and TRBJ2-5; 9 nucleotides align to TRBD2. The clonotype comes from a female donor in good health, enrolled as a control in a pregnancy study. Sequencing used peripheral blood, obtained in the third trimester of pregnancy. The chain's CDR3 is CASSETSGQETQYF. The CDR3 DNA reads TGTGCCAGCAGCGAGACTAGCGGCCAAGAGACCCAGTACTTC.